The 6 T cell receptor beta chains given below trace back to one sample, sequenced in a study of OX40 agonist ivuxolimab in advanced cancers. Data came from immunoSEQ multiplex PCR; TCRdb stores just in-frame clones and leaves some out. The sample yields more than 50,000 clones, about nine tenths seen once. The sequences come from CD4+ or CD8+ T cells sorted from blood, collected in a trial of the OX40 agonist ivuxolimab. The receptors come from an adult with an advanced solid tumor such as melanoma, head and neck, liver or kidney cancer.

J is TRBJ2-2 and V is TRBV29-1; D remains ambiguous. Germline V gene sequence: CDR1 SQVTM, CDR2 ANQGSEA. This CDR3 spans 13 amino acids. V gave up 4 bases and J gave up 2 bases, with 8 bases separating them. The CDR3 DNA reads as TGCAGCGTTGGGACCACAAACACCGGGGAGCTGTTTTTT. It encodes CSVGTTNTGELFF.

The J gene is TRBJ2-2, the V gene TRBV4-1; tentatively, D is TRBD1 (5 bases). The V and J ends lost 4 bases and 4 bases respectively, with 10 bases between them. Germline V CDR1 and CDR2: MGHRA, YSYEKL. This CDR3 has 14 amino acids. CDR3 coding DNA: TGCGCCAGCAGCCGGTCTGGGGCCACCGGGGAGCTGTTTTTT. Protein product: CASSRSGATGELFF.

The chain joins TRBV7-9 to TRBJ1-2; possibly TRBD1 for D (5 bases). The CDR3 contains 14 residues. The V and J ends lost 4 bases and 4 bases respectively, with 13 bases between them. From germline, CDR1 is SEHNR and CDR2 FQNEAQ (reference sequence). The CDR3 loop reads CASSSSGPSYGYTF. The DNA of the CDR3 is TGTGCCAGCAGCTCCTCGGGGCCCTCCTATGGCTACACCTTC.

This clone appeared a few times. The chain couples TRBV6-5 to TRBJ1-6, with D maybe TRBD1 (5 bases). Germline-derived CDR1 and CDR2 are MNHEY and SVGAGI. The CDR3 is 15 residues long. V lost 0 bases and J lost 7, with 10 bases in between. CDR3 amino acids: CASSYSATANSPLHF. The CDR3 region has the DNA TGTGCCAGCAGTTACTCAGCGACAGCAAATTCACCCCTCCACTTT.

The J gene is TRBJ1-5, the V gene TRBV19, with TRBD1 matching over 8 bases. The V gene end was trimmed by 4 bases and the J gene end by 2 bases; junction bases not matched to a gene: 4. The length of the CDR3 is 15 residues. In germline, CDR1 is LNHDA, CDR2 SQIVND (reference sequence). The CDR3, as DNA: TGTGCCAGTAGTACGACAGGGGAGGGCAATCAGCCCCAGCATTTT. Its translation is CASSTTGEGNQPQHF.

The chain couples TRBV5-1 to TRBJ2-5; unclear D gene. V was pared by 0 bases and J by 5 bases, with 8 bases between. Germline lookup yields CDR1 SGHRS and CDR2 YFSETQ. The CDR3 extends over 13 amino acids. In DNA, the CDR3 is TGCGCCAGCAGCTTGGCTTCGGGTGAGACCCAGTACTTC. Translating it yields CASSLASGETQYF.